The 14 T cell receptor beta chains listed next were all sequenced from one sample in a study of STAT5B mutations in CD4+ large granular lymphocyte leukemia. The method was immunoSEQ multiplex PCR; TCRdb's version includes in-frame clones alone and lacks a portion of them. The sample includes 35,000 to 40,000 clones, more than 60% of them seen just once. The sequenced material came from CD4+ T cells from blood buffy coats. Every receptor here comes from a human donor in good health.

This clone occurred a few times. This CDR3 is CAWSVGGNQETQYF. In DNA form, the CDR3 reads TGTGCCTGGAGTGTAGGAGGAAACCAAGAGACCCAGTACTTC. The V call is TRBV30, the J call TRBJ2-5; D might be TRBD2 (5 bases). CDR1 and CDR2 from the germline V gene are GTSNPN and SVGIG (reference sequence). This CDR3 is built from 14 residues. V was trimmed by 0 bases and J by 0 bases, leaving 8 bases between them.

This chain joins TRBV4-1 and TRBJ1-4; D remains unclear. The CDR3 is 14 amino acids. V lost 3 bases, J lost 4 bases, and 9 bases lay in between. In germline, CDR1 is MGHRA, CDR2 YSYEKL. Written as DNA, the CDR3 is TGCGCCAGCAGCCAGTTCCAGGTTAATGAAAAACTGTTTTTT. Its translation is CASSQFQVNEKLFF.

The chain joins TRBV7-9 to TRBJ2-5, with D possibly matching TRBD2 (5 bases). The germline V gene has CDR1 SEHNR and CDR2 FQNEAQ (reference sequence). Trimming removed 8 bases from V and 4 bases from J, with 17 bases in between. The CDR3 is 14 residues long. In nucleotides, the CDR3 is TGTGCCAGCGCCCTAATTGGCGGGTTAGAGACCCAGTACTTC. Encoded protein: CASALIGGLETQYF.

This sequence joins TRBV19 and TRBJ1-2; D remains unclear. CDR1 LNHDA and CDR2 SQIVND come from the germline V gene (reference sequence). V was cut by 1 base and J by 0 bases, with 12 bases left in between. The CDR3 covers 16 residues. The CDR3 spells CASSIGRLGSNYGYTF. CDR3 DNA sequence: TGTGCCAGTAGTATAGGACGGCTGGGGTCTAACTATGGCTACACCTTC.

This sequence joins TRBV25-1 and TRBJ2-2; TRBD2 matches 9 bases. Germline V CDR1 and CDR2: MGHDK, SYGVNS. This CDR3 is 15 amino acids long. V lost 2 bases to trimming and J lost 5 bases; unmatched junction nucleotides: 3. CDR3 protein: CASSEAGGRTGELFF. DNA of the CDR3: TGTGCCAGCAGTGAAGCGGGGGGGCGAACCGGGGAGCTGTTTTTT.

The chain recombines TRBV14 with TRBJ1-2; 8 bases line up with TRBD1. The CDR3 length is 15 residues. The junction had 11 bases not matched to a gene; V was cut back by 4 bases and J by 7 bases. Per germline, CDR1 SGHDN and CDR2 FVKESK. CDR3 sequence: CASSLQTGEGGGYTF. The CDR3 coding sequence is TGTGCCAGCAGCCTTCAGACAGGGGAGGGCGGTGGCTACACCTTC.

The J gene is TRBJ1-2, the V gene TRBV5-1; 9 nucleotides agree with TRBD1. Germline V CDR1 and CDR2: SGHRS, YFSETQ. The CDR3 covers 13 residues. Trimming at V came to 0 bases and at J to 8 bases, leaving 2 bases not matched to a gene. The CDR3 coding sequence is TGCGCCAGCAGCTTGGCCGGACAGGGGGGCTACACCTTC. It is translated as CASSLAGQGGYTF.

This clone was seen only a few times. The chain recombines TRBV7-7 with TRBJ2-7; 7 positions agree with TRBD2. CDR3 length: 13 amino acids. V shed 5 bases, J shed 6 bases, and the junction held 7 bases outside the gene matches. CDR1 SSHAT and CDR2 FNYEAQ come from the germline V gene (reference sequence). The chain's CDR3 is CASSRDGEGEQYF. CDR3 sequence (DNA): TGTGCCAGCAGCAGGGACGGGGAGGGCGAGCAGTACTTC.

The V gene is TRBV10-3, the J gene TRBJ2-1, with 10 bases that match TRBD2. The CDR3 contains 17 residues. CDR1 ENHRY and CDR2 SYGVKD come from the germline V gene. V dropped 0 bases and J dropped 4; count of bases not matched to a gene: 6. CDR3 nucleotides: TGTGCCATCAGTGAGTCGACGACTAGCGGGTTGTACAATGAGCAGTTCTTC. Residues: CAISESTTSGLYNEQFF.

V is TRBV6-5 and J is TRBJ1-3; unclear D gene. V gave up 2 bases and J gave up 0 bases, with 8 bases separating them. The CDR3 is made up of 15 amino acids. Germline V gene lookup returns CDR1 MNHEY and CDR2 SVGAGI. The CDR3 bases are TGTGCCAGCAGTTACCAAGGCCTCTCTGGAAACACCATATATTTT. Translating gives CASSYQGLSGNTIYF.

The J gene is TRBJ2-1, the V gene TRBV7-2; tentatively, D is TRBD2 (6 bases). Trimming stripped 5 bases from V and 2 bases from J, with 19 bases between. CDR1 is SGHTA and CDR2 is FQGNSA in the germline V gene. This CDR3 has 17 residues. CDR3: CASSIHFSGSAYNEQFF. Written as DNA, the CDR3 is TGTGCCAGCAGCATACACTTCAGCGGGTCGGCCTACAATGAGCAGTTCTTC.

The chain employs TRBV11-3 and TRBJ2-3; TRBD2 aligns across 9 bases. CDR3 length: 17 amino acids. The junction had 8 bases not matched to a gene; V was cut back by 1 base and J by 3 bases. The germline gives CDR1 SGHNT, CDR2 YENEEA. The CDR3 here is CASSLGVASGTTDTQYF. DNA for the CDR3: TGTGCCAGCAGCTTAGGTGTGGCTAGCGGGACTACAGATACGCAGTATTTT.

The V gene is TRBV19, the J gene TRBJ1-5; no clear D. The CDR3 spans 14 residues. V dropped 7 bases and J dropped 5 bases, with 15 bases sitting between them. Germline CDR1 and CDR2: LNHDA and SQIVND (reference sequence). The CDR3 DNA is TGTGCCAGTACCCTAGGGCACAGCTATCAGCCCCAGCATTTT. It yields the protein CASTLGHSYQPQHF.

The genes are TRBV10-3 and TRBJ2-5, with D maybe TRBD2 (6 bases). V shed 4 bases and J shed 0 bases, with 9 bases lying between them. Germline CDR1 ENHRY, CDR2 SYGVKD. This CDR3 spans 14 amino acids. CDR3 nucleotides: TGTGCCATCAGTGGCGGGGATAACCAAGAGACCCAGTACTTC. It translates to CAISGGDNQETQYF.